The 21 T cell receptor beta chains listed next were all sequenced from one sample in a study of shared clonotypes between healthy human individuals. Data came from immunoSEQ multiplex PCR; TCRdb stores just in-frame clones and leaves some out. The sample lists about 87,000 clones, approximately 51% occurring once. Material: PBMCs. The receptors derive from a woman in her thirties or forties in good health. Some clones in this sample may be carry-over from other donors' samples.

The chain combines TRBV30 with TRBJ2-1; possibly TRBD1 or TRBD2 for D (7 bases each). This CDR3 has 13 amino acids. CDR1 and CDR2 from the germline V gene are GTSNPN and SVGIG (reference sequence). CDR3 sequence: CARGRENYNEQFF. Here the CDR3 DNA reads TGTGCTAGGGGGCGGGAGAACTACAATGAGCAGTTCTTC. The full variable domain, its missing parts supplied by reference TRBV30 and TRBJ2-1, is SQTIHQWPATLVQPVGSPLSLECTVEGTSNPNLYWYRQAAGRGLQLLFYSVGIGQISSEVPQNLSASRPQDRQFILSSKKLLLSDSGFYLCARGRENYNEQFFGPGTRLTVL.

Regarding this clone: The germline gene is not matched at one end of the junction; a read error may be the cause. The rearrangement uses TRBV29-1 and TRBJ2-7; 7 bases agree with TRBD1. Germline V gives CDR1 SQVTM, CDR2 ANQGSEA. The CDR3 runs to 11 residues. The CDR3, as DNA: TGCAGCGTGGTCAGGGGGTCCGAGCGGTACTTC. Translation gives CSVVRGSERYF.

This clone was detected only once. The J gene is TRBJ1-2, the V gene TRBV5-1; D is possibly TRBD1 (5 bases). Germline V gene data show CDR1 as SGHRS and CDR2 as YFSETQ. Trimming shortened V by 3 bases and J by 3 bases, and 15 bases separated the two germline ends. The CDR3 has 15 amino acids. The CDR3 reads CASSSGPGGDYGYTF. The CDR3 DNA reads as TGCGCCAGCAGCTCGGGCCCTGGGGGAGACTATGGCTACACCTTC.

This clone has ten or more counts. Other nucleotide sequences from this sample produce the same CDR3. The genes are TRBV30 and TRBJ1-1; possible D gene TRBD1, 5 bases. Germline V CDR1 and CDR2: GTSNPN, SVGIG (reference sequence). Trimming took off 3 bases at V and 2 bases at J, with 16 bases between the two ends. The CDR3 runs to 15 residues. In DNA, the CDR3 is TGTGCCTGGAGCTTACCTTTGGGACTTAACACTGAAGCTTTCTTT. As protein: CAWSLPLGLNTEAFF.

This clone was recorded at least ten times. V is TRBV6-1 and J is TRBJ2-7; 7 bases map to TRBD2. The CDR3 runs to 14 residues. Trimming removed 8 bases from V and 0 bases from J; junction bases left unmatched: 7. Germline V gene sequence: CDR1 MNHNS, CDR2 SASEGT. The CDR3 loop reads CASLGLSDSYEQYF. DNA for the CDR3: TGTGCCAGCCTGGGACTATCCGACTCCTACGAGCAGTACTTC.

V is TRBV9 and J is TRBJ2-1; D gene uncertain. This CDR3 has 14 amino acids. Between the trimmed V and J ends, which lost 0 bases and 5 bases, there was a span of 9 bases. Germline CDR1 reads SGDLS; CDR2 reads YYNGEE. DNA of the CDR3: TGTGCCAGCAGCGTAGTTTGGTCGAACAATGAGCAGTTCTTC. It codes for CASSVVWSNNEQFF.

The rearrangement links TRBV28 to TRBJ1-1, with a weak D call TRBD1 (5 bases). The V and J ends lost 2 bases and 4 bases respectively, with 11 bases between them. CDR1 is MDHEN and CDR2 is SYDVKM in the germline V gene. This CDR3 region has 14 residues. The CDR3 sequence is CASSLPRAGTEAFF. Written as DNA, the CDR3 is TGTGCCAGCAGTTTACCCAGGGCCGGCACTGAAGCTTTCTTT.

This clone was seen a handful of times. The genes are TRBV29-1 and TRBJ1-2; weak D call: TRBD1 (6 bases). Trimming shortened V by 8 bases and J by 4 bases, and 14 bases separated the two germline ends. Germline lookup yields CDR1 SQVTM and CDR2 ANQGSEA. The CDR3 is 12 residues long. The CDR3 coding sequence is TGCAGCACTAAGGGGGTCGTCTATGGCTACACCTTC. The encoded protein is CSTKGVVYGYTF.

The chain employs TRBV5-1 and TRBJ2-7, with 9 bases aligning to TRBD1. V lost 4 bases, J lost 6 bases, and 5 bases stayed unmatched. The CDR3 extends over 13 amino acids. Germline V gives CDR1 SGHRS, CDR2 YFSETQ. CDR3 nucleotide sequence: TGCGCCAGCAGCCGGGACAGGGTAAGCGAGCAGTACTTC. The encoded protein is CASSRDRVSEQYF.

This clone has at least ten counts. This chain joins TRBV29-1 and TRBJ1-1; D uncertain. The V end lost 4 bases, the J end lost 0 bases, and 6 bases lay between the germline ends. Germline CDR1 SQVTM, CDR2 ANQGSEA. The CDR3 has 12 residues. Here the CDR3 reads CSVGQMNTEAFF. As DNA, the CDR3 is TGCAGCGTTGGACAAATGAACACTGAAGCTTTCTTT.

This clone occurred a few times. This CDR3 is CASSPGQALTYEQYF. The DNA for the CDR3 is TGCGCCAGCAGCCCCGGACAGGCTCTTACCTACGAGCAGTACTTC. V gene TRBV5-1 combines with J gene TRBJ2-7; 7 bases line up with TRBD1. CDR3 length equals 15 residues. J was trimmed by 2 bases and V by 4 bases; bases with no gene match: 9. CDR1 is SGHRS, CDR2 YFSETQ, per germline.

This clone was seen repeatedly, ten times or more. This sequence joins TRBV10-3 and TRBJ1-1; D is undetermined. V shed 6 bases and J shed 1 base, with 6 bases lying between them. From germline, CDR1 is ENHRY and CDR2 SYGVKD. This CDR3 is 12 amino acids long. The CDR3: CAISTGNTEAFF. CDR3 bases: TGTGCCATCAGCACTGGGAACACTGAAGCTTTCTTT.

The gene calls are TRBV7-8 and TRBJ2-7; possible D gene TRBD1, 6 bases. Germline V gives CDR1 SGHVS, CDR2 FQNEAQ. Trimming stripped 1 base from V and 5 bases from J, with 6 bases between. The CDR3 loop spans 12 amino acids. The CDR3 reads CASSLGDNEQYF. CDR3 coding DNA: TGTGCCAGCAGCTTAGGGGACAACGAGCAGTACTTC.

The V gene is TRBV29-1, the J gene TRBJ2-1, with D maybe TRBD2 (7 bases). Germline CDR1 and CDR2: SQVTM and ANQGSEA. The CDR3 contains 13 residues. Trimming removed 5 bases from V and 9 bases from J, with 17 bases in between. The CDR3 DNA reads as TGCAGCGTTCAGGAGGGAGGGGGAGGTGAGCAGTTCTTC. This codes for CSVQEGGGGEQFF.

The chain recombines TRBV29-1 with TRBJ2-3, with D possibly matching TRBD1 (6 bases). This CDR3 region has 14 residues. V was pared by 8 bases and J by 1 base, with 16 bases between. Germline-derived CDR1 and CDR2 are SQVTM and ANQGSEA. This CDR3 reads CSSKGDQGTDTQYF. The DNA for the CDR3 is TGCAGCTCCAAGGGGGACCAGGGCACAGATACGCAGTATTTT.

This clone occurred many times. The chain has TRBV18 and TRBJ2-7, with TRBD1 identical over 9 bases. Germline V CDR1 and CDR2: KGHSH, LQKENI. V lost 4 bases and J lost 7; bases outside the gene matches: 8. This CDR3 is built from 14 residues. The CDR3 DNA reads TGTGCCAGCTCACTCGGGACAGGGCTTCGGGAGCAGTACTTC. Translated: CASSLGTGLREQYF.

Of note for this clone: A much larger clone differs from this one at a single base, so this may be a read error. V is TRBV11-3 and J is TRBJ1-1; the D gene is possibly TRBD1 (6 bases). The CDR3 runs to 13 residues. The V gene lost 3 bases and the J gene lost 1 base, with 6 bases spanning the gap. CDR1 is SGHNT and CDR2 is YENEEA in the germline V gene. The CDR3 reads CASSLGQNTEAFF. For the CDR3, the DNA is TGTGCCAGCAGCTTGGGACAGAACACTGAAGCTTTCTTT.

J is TRBJ2-5 and V is TRBV7-9, with 11 bases lining up with TRBD1. Germline trimming cut 5 bases from V and 5 bases from J; bases unmatched to any gene: 7. The CDR3 runs 15 residues. The germline V gene has CDR1 SEHNR and CDR2 FQNEAQ (reference sequence). The CDR3: CASSVGQGAGETQYF. The CDR3 DNA is TGTGCCAGCAGCGTAGGACAGGGGGCCGGGGAGACCCAGTACTTC. The full variable domain, with the rest looked up from reference TRBV7-9 and TRBJ2-5, is DTGVSQNPRHKITKRGQNVTFRCDPISEHNRLYWYRQTLGQGPEFLTYFQNEAQLEKSRLLSDRFSAERPKGSFSTLEIQRTEQGDSAMYLCASSVGQGAGETQYFGPGTRLLVL.

J is TRBJ2-7 and V is TRBV6-4; D perhaps matches TRBD2 (6 bases). Germline V gene data show CDR1 as MRHNA and CDR2 as SNTAGT. The germline V and J ends were trimmed by 10 bases and 7 bases, with 8 bases remaining between them. The CDR3 consists of 9 residues. The CDR3 nucleotides are TGTGCCACCGGAGGGGAGCAGTACTTC. Amino acids: CATGGEQYF.

This chain uses TRBV7-2 with TRBJ1-5, with 10 positions matching TRBD1. Germline CDR1 is SGHTA and CDR2 is FQGNSA. The V gene end was trimmed by 3 bases and the J gene end by 3 bases; junction bases not matched to a gene: 5. This CDR3 spans 16 amino acids. The CDR3: CASSFSTGGFNQPQHF. The CDR3 DNA follows: TGTGCCAGCAGCTTCTCGACAGGGGGCTTCAATCAGCCCCAGCATTTT.

The table lists this clone with many counts. This sequence joins TRBV5-6 and TRBJ2-5; 10 nucleotides match TRBD2. The V gene's germline CDR1 is SGHDT and CDR2 YYEEEE. V lost 3 bases and J lost 5; bases outside the gene matches: 10. The length of the CDR3 is 16 residues. This CDR3 reads CASSSTEAGGRETQYF. In DNA, the CDR3 is TGTGCCAGCAGCTCGACTGAAGCGGGAGGGAGGGAGACCCAGTACTTC.